The 25 T cell receptor beta chains presented below share a single source sample, sequenced in a study of human T cells and chemical hapten exposure. Time point denoted: patch test 1, 2 weeks after DPC sensitization. The treatment: therapeutic diphenylcyclopropenone sensitization with weekly scalp DPC. Each CDR3 protein is one row after TCRdb ran MiXCR on the RACE reads. This table holds around 110,000 distinct CDR3 sequences, 12% found once. This sample comprised whole blood, obtained in connection with sensitization to the hapten diphenylcyclopropenone (DPC). The receptors stem from a woman in her forties or fifties with alopecia areata. Some clones in this sample may be carry-over from other donors' samples.

This clonotype was recorded at least ten times. The chain links TRBV11-2 to TRBJ2-5, with TRBD1 matching 8 bases. Germline assignment: CDR1 SGHAT and CDR2 FQNNGV. CDR3 size: 16 residues. The V gene end was trimmed by 2 bases and the J gene end by 5 bases; junction bases not matched to a gene: 10. The CDR3 reads CASSLTTGGSGETQYF. CDR3 in DNA: TGTGCCAGCAGCTTAACCACAGGGGGGTCCGGGGAGACCCAGTACTTC.

This clonotype was seen a few times. The V and J genes are TRBV5-1 and TRBJ1-4; 9 bases are shared with TRBD1. V shed 4 bases and J 8 bases; nucleotides not matched to a gene: 6. Germline assignment: CDR1 SGHRS and CDR2 YFSETQ. The CDR3 covers 14 residues. Here the CDR3 DNA reads TGCGCCAGCAGCGTGGACAGGGGTAGGGAAAAACTGTTTTTT. The encoded protein is CASSVDRGREKLFF.

This clonotype was counted ten times or more. This sequence joins TRBV7-6 and TRBJ2-2; D is unclear. Germline V gene lookup returns CDR1 SGHVS and CDR2 FNYEAQ. CDR3 length: 15 amino acids. Trimming left V 3 bases short and J 3 bases short, with 11 bases between. Written as DNA, the CDR3 is TGTGCCAGCAGCTTGGCAGCCTTATACACCGGGGAGCTGTTTTTT. This encodes CASSLAALYTGELFF.

V and J are TRBV6-5 and TRBJ1-4; maybe TRBD1 (6 bases). The V and J ends lost 7 bases and 12 bases respectively, with 24 bases between them. Looked up from germline, CDR1 is MNHEY and CDR2 is SVGAGI. The CDR3 extends over 15 amino acids. In DNA, the CDR3 is TGTGCCAGCACTTCTATGGGGGCGCGGCCGCGGGAACTGTTTTTT. Translated, it gives CASTSMGARPRELFF.

Of note for this clonotype: A much more abundant neighbour one base away suggests this may be a read error. The rearrangement uses TRBV7-6 and TRBJ1-2; TRBD1 might be the D (6 bases). The germline gives CDR1 SGHVS, CDR2 FNYEAQ. The ends were cut back, 7 bases at V and 6 bases at J, with 15 bases in the middle. The CDR3 consists of 13 residues. CDR3 sequence: CASTHTRGNGYTF. DNA for the CDR3: TGTGCCAGCACCCACACCAGGGGAAATGGCTACACCTTC.

The J gene is TRBJ1-6, the V gene TRBV28; D remains unclear. Per the germline V gene, CDR1 is MDHEN and CDR2 is SYDVKM. CDR3 size: 13 residues. Trimming took 2 bases from V and 10 from J, leaving 9 bases between them. The CDR3 sequence is CASSLQLGSPLHF. CDR3 nucleotides: TGTGCCAGCAGTTTACAACTCGGCTCACCCCTCCACTTT.

Many counts were recorded for this clonotype. The V call is TRBV29-1, the J call TRBJ2-5; 7 nucleotides agree with TRBD2. The V segment lost 7 bases and the J segment 4 bases; nucleotides outside the gene matches: 6. This CDR3 has 12 amino acids. CDR1 and CDR2 from the germline V gene are SQVTM and ANQGSEA. The chain's CDR3 is CSALGGGETQYF. CDR3 nucleotide sequence: TGCAGCGCCCTGGGCGGGGGAGAGACCCAGTACTTC.

This clonotype was detected a few times. The rearrangement uses TRBV10-3 and TRBJ1-1, with D possibly matching TRBD1 (5 bases). The V end lost 2 bases, the J end lost 5 bases, and 18 bases lay between the germline ends. CDR3 length: 16 amino acids. Germline V gene sequence: CDR1 ENHRY, CDR2 SYGVKD. CDR3 sequence (DNA): TGTGCCATCAGTGAGGGGGAGGGGCACTTAGAGACTGAAGCTTTCTTT. It codes for CAISEGEGHLETEAFF.

This clonotype has at least ten counts. The chain has TRBV18 and TRBJ1-1, with 9 bases fitting TRBD1. The CDR3 spans 14 residues. Germline CDR1 is KGHSH and CDR2 is LQKENI. After removal of 5 bases from V and 4 bases from J, the junction contained 5 bases not matched to a gene. The CDR3 region is CASSADRGVTEAFF. CDR3 coding DNA: TGTGCCAGCTCAGCGGACAGGGGAGTCACTGAAGCTTTCTTT.

CDR3 DNA: TGCGCCAGCAGCCCGGGGGACAGGGATTATAACTATGGCTACACCTTC. This encodes CASSPGDRDYNYGYTF. The rearrangement uses TRBV5-1 and TRBJ1-2; the match to TRBD1 covers 9 bases. The CDR3 totals 16 residues. The J segment lost 1 base and the V segment lost 4 bases, leaving 8 bases of the junction unmatched. Looked up from germline, CDR1 is SGHRS and CDR2 is YFSETQ. Complete variable domain (other parts from reference TRBV5-1 and TRBJ1-2): KAGVTQTPRYLIKTRGQQVTLSCSPISGHRSVSWYQQTPGQGLQFLFEYFSETQRNKGNFPGRFSGRQFSNSRSEMNVSTLELGDSALYLCASSPGDRDYNYGYTFGSGTRLTVV.

The chain uses TRBV7-2 and TRBJ1-5, with D unclear. Germline V gene data show CDR1 as SGHTA and CDR2 as FQGNSA. The CDR3 has 15 amino acids. Trimming pared 1 base from V and 0 bases from J, leaving 7 bases between. In DNA, the CDR3 is TGTGCCAGCAGCTTAGACGGTAATAGCAATCAGCCCCAGCATTTT. Its translation is CASSLDGNSNQPQHF.

Concerning this clonotype itself: Given a much more abundant clone one base away, this may be a read error. The V gene is TRBV4-2, the J gene TRBJ1-1, with D uncertain. CDR3 length: 13 amino acids. Germline loops: CDR1 LGHNA, CDR2 YNFKEQ. CDR3 sequence: CGSSQDTGPEAFF. The DNA of the CDR3 is TGTGGCAGCAGCCAAGATACCGGGCCTGAAGCTTTCTTT.

The chain employs TRBV12-3 or TRBV12-4 and TRBJ2-2; 13 nucleotides align to TRBD2. The V and J ends lost 5 bases and 0 bases, in that order; junction bases with no gene match: 6. CDR3 length: 18 residues. DNA for the CDR3: TGTGCCAGCAGTCCCTGGACTAGCGGGAGTACGAACACCGGGGAGCTGTTTTTT. As protein: CASSPWTSGSTNTGELFF.

Concerning this clonotype: The junction and the germline gene differ at one end; a read error may be behind it. J is TRBJ2-3 and V is TRBV11-2; either TRBD1 or TRBD2 may supply D (5 bases each). In germline, CDR1 is SGHAT, CDR2 FQNNGV. The CDR3 totals 15 residues. The CDR3 region has the DNA TGTGTCAGCAGCCAAGGGACCCCTCCCCTTGATACGCAGTATTTT. This encodes CVSSQGTPPLDTQYF.

This chain joins TRBV2 and TRBJ2-5, with 9 bases matching TRBD1. The CDR3 runs to 16 residues. Germline V gives CDR1 SNHLY, CDR2 FYNNEI. V was clipped by 4 bases and J by 1 base; unmatched bases: 7. The CDR3 DNA follows: TGTGCCAGCAGTGGGAACAGGGGGCGATCCCAAGAGACCCAGTACTTC. Translated, it gives CASSGNRGRSQETQYF.

This chain links TRBV7-9 with TRBJ1-6, with 10 bases aligning to TRBD1. The J segment lost 10 bases and the V segment lost 4 bases, leaving 10 bases of the junction unmatched. The CDR3 loop spans 16 amino acids. The germline V gene encodes CDR1 SEHNR and CDR2 FQNEAQ (reference sequence). The CDR3 spells CASSSGPGTGDSPLHF. CDR3 in DNA: TGTGCCAGCAGCTCCGGTCCGGGGACAGGGGACTCACCCCTCCACTTT.

This rearrangement joins TRBV7-9 to TRBJ2-3; TRBD2 matches at 9 bases. V lost 5 bases and J lost 0; bases outside the gene matches: 3. This CDR3 is built from 15 residues. Germline CDR1 is SEHNR and CDR2 is FQNEAQ (reference sequence). As DNA, the CDR3 is TGTGCCAGCAGCATTCTAGCGGGGAGCACAGATACGCAGTATTTT. As protein: CASSILAGSTDTQYF.

This clonotype came up a few times. The chain has TRBV19 and TRBJ2-1; TRBD2 is a possible D gene (7 bases). Germline assignment: CDR1 LNHDA and CDR2 SQIVND (reference sequence). Deletions cut 8 bases from V and 7 bases from J, with 21 bases between. This CDR3 region has 15 residues. The CDR3 coding sequence is TGTGCCAGTGGGGGGGGCAGGGAGTATCGGAATGAGCAGTTCTTC. Protein: CASGGGREYRNEQFF.

This clonotype appeared many times. The chain combines TRBV18 with TRBJ2-7; TRBD2 matches at 7 bases. CDR3 length: 15 amino acids. CDR1 is KGHSH, CDR2 LQKENI, per germline. V lost 3 bases to trimming and J lost 0 bases; unmatched junction nucleotides: 5. In nucleotides, the CDR3 is TGTGCCAGCTCACCGGCGGGGGAAATCTCCTACGAGCAGTACTTC. Protein sequence: CASSPAGEISYEQYF.

The J gene is TRBJ2-5, the V gene TRBV3-1; 7 nucleotides match TRBD1. V gave up 2 bases and J gave up 5 bases; unmatched junction bases: 11. Germline CDR1 is LGHDT and CDR2 is YNNKEL (reference sequence). The length of the CDR3 is 16 residues. The CDR3 sequence is CASSQRPGQPSETQYF. DNA for the CDR3: TGTGCCAGCAGCCAAAGACCGGGACAGCCCTCGGAGACCCAGTACTTC.

The V and J genes are TRBV4-1 and TRBJ2-2, with 9 nucleotides matching TRBD2. The V and J ends lost 4 bases and 5 bases, in that order; junction bases with no gene match: 5. Per germline, CDR1 MGHRA and CDR2 YSYEKL. The CDR3 has 15 residues. CDR3 coding DNA: TGCGCCAGCAGCCTAGCGGGGGAAAGAACCGGGGAGCTGTTTTTT. It encodes CASSLAGERTGELFF.

This clonotype was seen more than once but under ten times. V and J are TRBV12-3 or TRBV12-4 and TRBJ2-3; 9 nucleotides align to TRBD2. The CDR3 is 12 amino acids. Trimming at V came to 5 bases and at J to 8 bases, leaving 2 bases not matched to a gene. CDR3 in amino acids: CASSPSGTTQYF. Here the CDR3 DNA reads TGTGCCAGCAGTCCTAGCGGGACTACGCAGTATTTT.

This clonotype was counted a few times. The rearrangement uses TRBV3-1 and TRBJ2-3, with 7 bases lining up with TRBD2. The length of the CDR3 is 17 residues. V shed 0 bases, J shed 5 bases, and the junction held 11 bases outside the gene matches. Germline V lookup: CDR1 LGHDT, CDR2 YNNKEL (reference sequence). The CDR3 is CASSQDGSGAKGDTQYF. CDR3 DNA: TGTGCCAGCAGCCAAGATGGAAGCGGGGCAAAGGGAGATACGCAGTATTTT.

This clonotype was seen only a few times. This chain links TRBV28 with TRBJ2-5, with 8 bases identical to TRBD1. Germline CDR1 and CDR2: MDHEN and SYDVKM. This CDR3 is 17 amino acids long. The J segment lost 3 bases and the V segment lost 9 bases, leaving 18 bases of the junction unmatched. CDR3 in DNA: TGTGCCAGTACGACTACCGGGACAGGCCAATCAAAAGAGACCCAGTACTTC. Translating gives CASTTTGTGQSKETQYF.

This clonotype showed up just a few times. The rearrangement uses TRBV2 and TRBJ1-4, with a weak D call TRBD1 (6 bases). Germline V CDR1 and CDR2: SNHLY, FYNNEI. The CDR3 loop spans 14 amino acids. V was cut by 3 bases and J by 2 bases, with 7 bases left in between. CDR3 DNA sequence: TGTGCCAGCAGTGAGCAGGGGACTAATGAAAAACTGTTTTTT. It translates to CASSEQGTNEKLFF. Together with reference TRBV2 and TRBJ1-4, the CDR3 gives the full variable domain: EPEVTQTPSHQVTQMGQEVILRCVPISNHLYFYWYRQILGQKVEFLVSFYNNEISEKSEIFDDQFSVERPDGSNFTLKIRSTKLEDSAMYFCASSEQGTNEKLFFGSGTQLSVL.